Below, 6 T cell receptor beta chains from the same sample are listed, as sequenced in a study of cytomegalovirus exposure and HLA in healthy donors. PCR primers comprised 60 Vbeta and 13 Jbeta primers. The data were produced by immunoSEQ multiplex PCR, yet TCRdb's version contains in-frame clones alone and is incomplete. The sample holds about 200,000 clones, roughly three quarters seen once. Specimen: PBMCs. The receptors were sampled from a male donor in good health and CMV-seropositive.

The chain employs TRBV9 and TRBJ1-4; D is unresolved. Per the germline V gene, CDR1 is SGDLS and CDR2 is YYNGEE. The ends were cut back, 1 base at V and 5 bases at J, with 12 bases in the middle. The CDR3 sequence is 15 residues long. CDR3 loop: CASSVKAGLNEKLFF. CDR3 DNA sequence: TGTGCCAGCAGCGTAAAGGCAGGCCTGAATGAAAAACTGTTTTTT.

The rearrangement uses TRBV4-1 and TRBJ2-7; possibly TRBD1 for D (5 bases). This CDR3 is built from 17 residues. Trimming pared 2 bases from V and 0 bases from J, leaving 17 bases between. Germline V gives CDR1 MGHRA, CDR2 YSYEKL. Here the CDR3 reads CASSQFLGLISSYEQYF. CDR3 DNA: TGCGCCAGCAGCCAATTTTTGGGGCTCATTAGCTCCTACGAGCAGTACTTC.

This chain uses TRBV11-2 with TRBJ1-6, with 8 bases that match TRBD1. The germline V gene encodes CDR1 SGHAT and CDR2 FQNNGV. V gave up 1 base and J gave up 4 bases; unmatched junction bases: 9. The CDR3 loop spans 18 amino acids. CDR3 in DNA: TGTGCCAGCAGCTTAGGCCTCACAGGGGGGGTTTATAATTCACCCCTCCACTTT. Translating gives CASSLGLTGGVYNSPLHF.

V usage is TRBV7-9 and J usage is TRBJ1-5, with D perhaps TRBD1 (6 bases). CDR3 size: 15 residues. The V gene lost 7 bases and the J gene lost 3 bases, with 16 bases spanning the gap. The V gene's germline CDR1 is SEHNR and CDR2 FQNEAQ (reference sequence). The CDR3 is CASTTGFSDNQPQHF. CDR3 nucleotides: TGTGCCAGCACCACAGGGTTTAGTGACAATCAGCCCCAGCATTTT.

The chain combines TRBV19 with TRBJ2-3; 7 positions match TRBD2. Germline CDR1 is LNHDA and CDR2 is SQIVND (reference sequence). This CDR3 comprises 18 residues. J lost 3 bases, V lost 5 bases, and 17 bases had no gene match. The chain's CDR3 is CASSFRVPTSRRTDTQYF. The CDR3 DNA follows: TGTGCCAGTAGTTTCCGCGTACCGACTAGCCGGAGGACAGATACGCAGTATTTT.

V usage is TRBV7-2 and J usage is TRBJ2-7; D possibly corresponds to TRBD2 (6 bases). The germline CDR1 and CDR2 sequences are SGHTA and FQGNSA. The V and J ends lost 2 bases and 4 bases respectively, with 6 bases between them. CDR3 size: 12 residues. CDR3 amino acids: CASSLLAYEQYF. CDR3 sequence (DNA): TGTGCCAGCAGCTTACTAGCGTACGAGCAGTACTTC.